The clone carrying this T cell receptor (beta chain) was observed a few times. These data originate in a study of T cell responses to AZD1222 COVID-19 vaccine. Clones were read by immunoSEQ multiplex PCR, and TCRdb kept only the in-frame ones, dropping some. This sample has around 150,000 clones, with around 94% found just once. This sample comprised peripheral blood, obtained on day 0 of AZD1222 vaccination. This receptor was obtained from an adult in good health.

CDR3 sequence: CASSQETGLENQPQHF. The DNA of the CDR3 is TGTGCCAGCAGCCAGGAGACAGGGTTGGAAAATCAGCCCCAGCATTTT. The chain links TRBV3-1 (or the pseudogene TRBV3-2) to TRBJ1-5, with TRBD1 matching 7 bases. V lost 3 bases and J lost 4; bases outside the gene matches: 9. The CDR3 is 16 residues long. CDR1 and CDR2 (germline): LGHDT, YNNKEL (reference sequence).